This entry describes one TCR beta chain. No antigen is known for it. Germline CDR1 reads DFQATT; CDR2 reads SNEGSKA (reference sequence). The CDR3 extends over 16 amino acids. The sample originates from a study of T cells expressing NK-cell markers. On the study more broadly: From sorted CD3+CD56+NKG2C+, CD3+CD56+NKG2C- and CD3+CD56-NKG2C+ T cells came the TCR beta repertoires. The eight sequenced donors comprised seven who were HCMV-seropositive and one who was seronegative.

TCRdb re-called the 5' RACE reads; every CDR3 protein appears as one record, without DNA. Seen in this sample are some 440,000 distinct CDR3 sequences; the ten most common clones hold almost 1.5%. Overall study results and limits: Expanded NKG2C+ T cell clones were not confirmed as HCMV-specific. Several of the donors also had these clonotypes leading their CD3+CD56-NKG2C+ fraction.

This TCR came from a woman between 50 and 59 years old in good health. Sequencing input: blood T cells: a sorted CD56 or NKG2C T cell subset, CD4+ or CD8+ T cells, or bulk PBMC T cells (not recorded which). This chain uses TRBV20-1 with TRBJ2-2; TCRdb picks TRBD2, but there is no DNA to check that call. The CDR3 sequence is CSARAVGLAGAGELFF.